The 27 T cell receptor beta chains presented below share a single source sample, sequenced in a study of blood T cell repertoires in COVID-19. Sequencing used immunoSEQ multiplex PCR; TCRdb keeps in-frame clones, though not all of them. The sample has about 180,000 clones; 89% are singletons. Sequencing used PBMCs or T cells enriched from blood (not recorded which). All receptors come from a woman between 35 and 50 years old with acute COVID-19.

This clone was recorded only once. J is TRBJ2-7 and V is TRBV13; TRBD2 might be the D (5 bases). The CDR3 loop spans 16 amino acids. Trimming left V 1 base short and J 0 bases short, with 13 bases between. Germline values: CDR1 PRHDT, CDR2 FYEKMQ (reference sequence). The CDR3 reads CASSLARSGDSYEQYF. Here the CDR3 DNA reads TGTGCCAGCAGCTTAGCAAGAAGCGGAGACTCCTACGAGCAGTACTTC.

The rearrangement uses TRBV9 and TRBJ2-5, with D tentatively TRBD2 (6 bases). There are 15 residues in the CDR3. Trimming shortened V by 3 bases and J by 5 bases, and 17 bases separated the two germline ends. Germline V gives CDR1 SGDLS, CDR2 YYNGEE. The CDR3 coding sequence is TGTGCCAGCAGCGGAGGTTCGGGGGTATCCGAGACCCAGTACTTC. As protein: CASSGGSGVSETQYF.

The chain carries TRBV30 and TRBJ2-1; 13 positions match TRBD2. In germline, CDR1 is GTSNPN, CDR2 SVGIG (reference sequence). This CDR3 region has 18 residues. The trim removed 2 bases at V and 5 bases at J, leaving 12 bases unmatched. The CDR3 coding sequence is TGTGCCTGGAGTAGGGGGACTAGCGGGAAAACCGTTAACAATGAGCAGTTCTTC. This sequence encodes CAWSRGTSGKTVNNEQFF. Full variable domain (outside the CDR3, taken from reference TRBV30 and TRBJ2-1): SQTIHQWPATLVQPVGSPLSLECTVEGTSNPNLYWYRQAAGRGLQLLFYSVGIGQISSEVPQNLSASRPQDRQFILSSKKLLLSDSGFYLCAWSRGTSGKTVNNEQFFGPGTRLTVL.

The CDR3 loop is CASSLYRTYEQYF. The CDR3 DNA reads TGTGCCAGCAGCTTATACAGGACCTACGAGCAGTACTTC. The chain joins TRBV7-6 to TRBJ2-7; D is perhaps TRBD1 (5 bases). The CDR3 loop spans 13 amino acids. Germline assignment: CDR1 SGHVS and CDR2 FNYEAQ. Trimming removed 2 bases at V and 2 bases at J, with 7 bases between.

The chain uses TRBV4-3 and TRBJ1-6, with D unresolved. Between the trimmed V and J ends, which lost 0 bases and 6 bases, there was a span of 3 bases. Germline V CDR1 and CDR2: LGHNA, YSLEER. The CDR3 is made up of 13 amino acids. The DNA of the CDR3 is TGCGCCAGCAGCCAAGATCTTAATTCACCCCTCCACTTT. This gives the protein CASSQDLNSPLHF.

This chain uses TRBV7-9 with TRBJ2-7, with 8 bases matching TRBD2. The V gene end was trimmed by 4 bases and the J gene end by 4 bases; junction bases not matched to a gene: 6. The germline gives CDR1 SEHNR, CDR2 FQNEAQ (reference sequence). The CDR3 has 14 amino acids. The CDR3 DNA reads as TGTGCCAGCAGCTCCGAGCGGGGGCTGTACGAGCAGTACTTC. Protein sequence: CASSSERGLYEQYF.

The chain uses TRBV3-1 (or the pseudogene TRBV3-2) and TRBJ1-1; D is uncertain. CDR1 is LGHDT and CDR2 is YNNKEL in the germline V gene (reference sequence). The ends were cut back, 3 bases at V and 3 bases at J, with 5 bases in the middle. This CDR3 contains 12 residues. The CDR3 DNA follows: TGTGCCAGCAGCCAGAGCGACACTGAAGCTTTCTTT. Encoded protein: CASSQSDTEAFF.

CDR3 sequence reads: CASSYQGPNQPQHF. The DNA of the CDR3 is TGTGCCAGCAGTTATCAGGGTCCCAATCAGCCCCAGCATTTT. The chain carries TRBV6-5 and TRBJ1-5, with D possibly TRBD1 on 5 matching bases. The V and J ends lost 3 bases and 3 bases respectively, with 9 bases between them. Germline V CDR1 and CDR2: MNHEY, SVGAGI. There are 14 residues in the CDR3.

The genes are TRBV30 and TRBJ2-7, with 10 bases fitting TRBD1. The CDR3 consists of 14 residues. The germline V gene has CDR1 GTSNPN and CDR2 SVGIG (reference sequence). J lost 2 bases, V lost 3 bases, and 4 bases had no gene match. The CDR3 sequence: CAWRADRGPYEQYF. CDR3 DNA sequence: TGTGCCTGGAGAGCTGACAGGGGGCCCTACGAGCAGTACTTC. Using reference TRBV30 and TRBJ2-7 for the parts outside the CDR3, the full variable domain is SQTIHQWPATLVQPVGSPLSLECTVEGTSNPNLYWYRQAAGRGLQLLFYSVGIGQISSEVPQNLSASRPQDRQFILSSKKLLLSDSGFYLCAWRADRGPYEQYFGPGTRLTVT.

This sequence joins TRBV9 and TRBJ2-1; a possible D gene is TRBD2 (7 bases). Germline V gene lookup returns CDR1 SGDLS and CDR2 YYNGEE. The CDR3 extends over 16 amino acids. V was trimmed by 3 bases and J by 2 bases, leaving 15 bases between them. As DNA, the CDR3 is TGTGCCAGCAGCGGGGGGGCGGGAGTCCCCTACAATGAGCAGTTCTTC. Protein: CASSGGAGVPYNEQFF.

The chain links TRBV2 to TRBJ2-1; 9 nucleotides match TRBD2. V dropped 1 base and J dropped 11; count of bases not matched to a gene: 9. Germline assignment: CDR1 SNHLY and CDR2 FYNNEI. The CDR3 sequence is 15 residues long. This CDR3 is CASSEELAGVGKQFF. CDR3 DNA sequence: TGTGCCAGCAGTGAAGAATTAGCGGGAGTTGGTAAGCAGTTCTTC. Combining the CDR3 with reference TRBV2 and TRBJ2-1 gives the whole variable domain EPEVTQTPSHQVTQMGQEVILRCVPISNHLYFYWYRQILGQKVEFLVSFYNNEISEKSEIFDDQFSVERPDGSNFTLKIRSTKLEDSAMYFCASSEELAGVGKQFFGPGTRLTVL.

This clone was seen a single time. The V and J genes are TRBV27 and TRBJ1-1, with D possibly being TRBD1 (6 bases). This CDR3 spans 14 amino acids. Trimming left V 4 bases short and J 8 bases short, with 17 bases between. Germline V CDR1 and CDR2: MNHEY, SMNVEV (reference sequence). The DNA of the CDR3 is TGTGCCAGCAGTTCGGCCTTGACTACAGGGGAAGCTTTCTTT. It codes for CASSSALTTGEAFF.

This sequence joins TRBV3-1 (or the pseudogene TRBV3-2) and TRBJ2-1, with 13 bases lining up with TRBD2. The CDR3 loop spans 15 amino acids. CDR1 and CDR2 (germline): LGHDT, YNNKEL (reference sequence). Trimming cost V 3 bases and J 7 bases; bases outside gene matches: 3. CDR3 in DNA: TGTGCCAGCAGCCAGACTAGCGGGGGGCGGAATGAGCAGTTCTTC. Encoded protein: CASSQTSGGRNEQFF.

This clone was seen just once. The chain employs TRBV7-9 and TRBJ1-1; D might be TRBD1 (5 bases). Germline-derived CDR1 and CDR2 are SEHNR and FQNEAQ (reference sequence). Trimming pared 4 bases from V and 6 bases from J, leaving 18 bases between. CDR3 length: 15 residues. CDR3 amino acids: CASSSFSIAGAEAFF. The CDR3 DNA follows: TGTGCCAGCAGCTCGTTTTCTATAGCGGGGGCTGAAGCTTTCTTT. Full variable domain (rest looked up from reference TRBV7-9 and TRBJ1-1): DTGVSQNPRHKITKRGQNVTFRCDPISEHNRLYWYRQTLGQGPEFLTYFQNEAQLEKSRLLSDRFSAERPKGSFSTLEIQRTEQGDSAMYLCASSSFSIAGAEAFFGQGTRLTVV.

The V gene is TRBV5-4, the J gene TRBJ2-7; 11 nucleotides align to TRBD2. J lost 7 bases, V lost 4 bases, and 13 bases had no gene match. Per germline, CDR1 SGHNT and CDR2 YYREEE (reference sequence). The CDR3 totals 16 residues. CDR3 sequence (DNA): TGTGCCAGCAGCGCCCCCGGGACTAGCGGCCTGTCAGAGCAGTACTTC. Residues: CASSAPGTSGLSEQYF.

The chain uses TRBV18 and TRBJ2-1, with 8 bases aligning to TRBD1. The germline CDR1 and CDR2 sequences are KGHSH and LQKENI. Trimming cost V 0 bases and J 5 bases; bases outside gene matches: 9. The CDR3 spans 17 residues. The CDR3 sequence: CASSPPESRGLHNEQFF. The CDR3 nucleotides are TGTGCCAGCTCACCACCCGAGTCCAGGGGGCTTCACAATGAGCAGTTCTTC.

The V and J genes are TRBV9 and TRBJ2-1; 8 nucleotides match TRBD2. This CDR3 contains 13 residues. Germline lookup yields CDR1 SGDLS and CDR2 YYNGEE. V lost 0 bases and J lost 9; bases outside the gene matches: 2. The CDR3 reads CASSVAGGIEQFF. The CDR3 coding sequence is TGTGCCAGCAGCGTAGCGGGAGGGATTGAGCAGTTCTTC. The whole variable domain, filled in from reference TRBV9 and TRBJ2-1, reads DSGVTQTPKHLITATGQRVTLRCSPRSGDLSVYWYQQSLDQGLQFLIQYYNGEERAKGNILERFSAQQFPDLHSELNLSSLELGDSALYFCASSVAGGIEQFFGPGTRLTVL.

The CDR3 loop reads CASSFGTGESYEQYF. DNA of the CDR3: TGCGCCAGCAGCTTCGGGACAGGGGAGAGCTACGAGCAGTACTTC. The V call is TRBV5-1, the J call TRBJ2-7; 10 positions match TRBD1. In germline, CDR1 is SGHRS, CDR2 YFSETQ. The J segment lost 3 bases and the V segment lost 2 bases, leaving 5 bases of the junction unmatched. This CDR3 contains 15 residues.

This clone was recorded only once. The rearrangement joins TRBV6-2 or TRBV6-3 to TRBJ1-1; possibly TRBD1 for D (5 bases). The germline V gene encodes CDR1 MNHEY and CDR2 SVGEGT. The V end was cut by 3 bases, the J end by 1 base, with 12 bases between. This CDR3 is built from 15 residues. The CDR3 protein is CASSYMDIKNTEAFF. CDR3 in DNA: TGTGCCAGCAGTTATATGGACATTAAGAACACTGAAGCTTTCTTT.

V and J are TRBV5-1 and TRBJ2-7, with TRBD1 matching 8 bases. J was trimmed by 5 bases and V by 4 bases; bases with no gene match: 8. Germline V gene data show CDR1 as SGHRS and CDR2 as YFSETQ. The CDR3 runs 14 residues. CDR3 protein: CASSKGQGVHEQYF. CDR3 bases: TGCGCCAGCAGCAAAGGACAGGGAGTCCACGAGCAGTACTTC. Drawing the rest from reference TRBV5-1 and TRBJ2-7, the complete variable domain is KAGVTQTPRYLIKTRGQQVTLSCSPISGHRSVSWYQQTPGQGLQFLFEYFSETQRNKGNFPGRFSGRQFSNSRSEMNVSTLELGDSALYLCASSKGQGVHEQYFGPGTRLTVT.

This chain links TRBV19 with TRBJ2-1; 13 bases are shared with TRBD2. Per the germline V gene, CDR1 is LNHDA and CDR2 is SQIVND (reference sequence). The trim removed 5 bases at V and 11 bases at J, leaving 3 bases unmatched. The CDR3 runs to 13 residues. CDR3 bases: TGTGCCAGTAGTCTGGGACTAGCGGGAAAGCAGTTCTTC. It is translated as CASSLGLAGKQFF.

The chain employs TRBV30 and TRBJ2-2; no firm D call. V lost 4 bases, J lost 0 bases, and 3 bases lay in between. Per germline, CDR1 GTSNPN and CDR2 SVGIG (reference sequence). There are 12 residues in the CDR3. The chain's CDR3 is CAWTSNTGELFF. For the CDR3, the DNA is TGTGCCTGGACCTCGAACACCGGGGAGCTGTTTTTT.

The gene calls are TRBV2 and TRBJ1-4, with TRBD1 as a possible D gene (5 bases). V lost 7 bases, J lost 7 bases, and 13 bases lay in between. From germline, CDR1 is SNHLY and CDR2 FYNNEI. There are 13 residues in the CDR3. For the CDR3, the DNA is TGTGCCAGCATTTTTCAGGGAGGTGAAAAACTGTTTTTT. It is translated as CASIFQGGEKLFF.

The chain has TRBV27 and TRBJ1-5; tentatively, D is TRBD1 (6 bases). The CDR3 is 14 residues long. The V gene lost 6 bases and the J gene lost 1 base, with 10 bases spanning the gap. Germline lookup yields CDR1 MNHEY and CDR2 SMNVEV (reference sequence). DNA of the CDR3: TGTGCCAGCAGCCCACAGGGAAGCAATCAGCCCCAGCATTTT. It encodes CASSPQGSNQPQHF.

The chain is built from TRBV9 and TRBJ1-1, with unresolved D. CDR1 and CDR2 from the germline V gene are SGDLS and YYNGEE. The V end was cut by 2 bases, the J end by 5 bases, with 13 bases between. This CDR3 contains 14 residues. The CDR3 nucleotides are TGTGCCAGCAGCGTTACCGGTCCGGGGACTGAAGCTTTCTTT. It is translated as CASSVTGPGTEAFF.

V is TRBV19 and J is TRBJ2-1; D not certain. V shed 1 base and J shed 6 bases, with 10 bases lying between them. Germline V gene sequence: CDR1 LNHDA, CDR2 SQIVND (reference sequence). The CDR3 loop spans 14 amino acids. CDR3 bases: TGTGCCAGTAGTATAGCGGTCAGAGGCAATGAGCAGTTCTTC. Protein sequence: CASSIAVRGNEQFF.

V and J are TRBV11-2 and TRBJ2-3; 13 nucleotides agree with TRBD2. CDR3 length: 17 residues. Germline V gene data show CDR1 as SGHAT and CDR2 as FQNNGV. V trimming: 1 base; J trimming: 4 bases; junction bases outside the gene matches: 5. The CDR3 reads CASSLGTSGSRADTQYF. The CDR3, as DNA: TGTGCCAGCAGCTTAGGGACTAGCGGGAGCAGGGCAGATACGCAGTATTTT. Looking up the rest from reference TRBV11-2 and TRBJ2-3 gives the full variable domain: EAGVAQSPRYKIIEKRQSVAFWCNPISGHATLYWYQQILGQGPKLLIQFQNNGVVDDSQLPKDRFSAERLKGVDSTLKIQPAKLEDSAVYLCASSLGTSGSRADTQYFGPGTRLTVL.